Many counts were recorded for the clone carrying this T cell receptor beta chain. Unique molecular identifiers were used in preparing the TCRbeta library. TCRdb used MiXCR to reprocess the PCR reads, holding one entry per CDR3 protein. The sample includes 640,000 or so distinct CDR3 sequences, 16% of them seen just once. The germline V gene has CDR1 SQVTM and CDR2 ANQGSEA. The CDR3 is 13 residues long. The V and J ends lost 8 bases and 1 base respectively, with 9 bases between them. This sample is drawn from a study of T-cell reconstitution after alpha-beta-depleted transplantation in children. Here the sequenced sample was PBMCs from the stem cell graft donor, taken from the stem cell graft. The TCR sequence derives from a human donor who donated a stem cell graft to a child with acute myeloid leukemia. The V gene is TRBV29-1, the J gene TRBJ2-6; D remains unclear. CDR3 residues: CSLMESGANVLTF. The CDR3 bases are TGCAGCTTAATGGAGTCTGGGGCCAACGTCCTGACTTTC. The entire variable domain, with the rest obtained from reference TRBV29-1 and TRBJ2-6, is as follows: SAVISQKPSRDICQRGTSLTIQCQVDSQVTMMFWYRQQPGQSLTLIATANQGSEATYESGFVIDKFPISRPNLTFSTLTVSNMSPEDSSIYLCSLMESGANVLTFGAGSRLTVL.